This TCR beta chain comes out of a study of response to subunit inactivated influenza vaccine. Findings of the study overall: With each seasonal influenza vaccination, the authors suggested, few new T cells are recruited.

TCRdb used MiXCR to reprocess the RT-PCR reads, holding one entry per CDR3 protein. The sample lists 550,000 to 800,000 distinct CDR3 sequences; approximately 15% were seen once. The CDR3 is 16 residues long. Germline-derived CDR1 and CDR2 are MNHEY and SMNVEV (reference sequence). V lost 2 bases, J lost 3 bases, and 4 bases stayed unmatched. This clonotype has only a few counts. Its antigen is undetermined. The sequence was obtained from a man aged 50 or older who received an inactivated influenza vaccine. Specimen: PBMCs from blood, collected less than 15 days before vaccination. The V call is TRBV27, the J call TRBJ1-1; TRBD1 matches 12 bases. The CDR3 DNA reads TGTGCCAGCAGTTTAAGGGACAGGGGGCGATACACTGAAGCTTTCTTT. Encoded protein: CASSLRDRGRYTEAFF.